This TCR beta chain came from a study of T cells in Graves' hyperthyroidism and ophthalmopathy. TCR beta CDR3 region amplification was performed from RNA transcripts. The HTBI set primed first-round TCR CDR3 RT-PCR. TCRdb recomputed calls from the multiplex PCR reads with MiXCR, one row per CDR3 protein. The table has roughly 510,000 distinct CDR3 sequences, 40% to 50% seen once. This clonotype has a count of ten or more. Trimming stripped 7 bases from V and 10 bases from J, with 16 bases between. CDR1 is MNHNS and CDR2 is SASEGT in the germline V gene. The CDR3 is made up of 13 amino acids. The genes are TRBV6-1 and TRBJ1-4; D is unclear. This TCR was sampled from an adult woman with Graves' disease, either hyperthyroidism or ophthalmopathy (not recorded which). Sequencing input: peripheral blood or thyroid tissue (not recorded which). The CDR3 DNA follows: TGTGCCAGCAATCCGACGGGGATGGGAAAACTGTTTTTT. Protein product: CASNPTGMGKLFF.